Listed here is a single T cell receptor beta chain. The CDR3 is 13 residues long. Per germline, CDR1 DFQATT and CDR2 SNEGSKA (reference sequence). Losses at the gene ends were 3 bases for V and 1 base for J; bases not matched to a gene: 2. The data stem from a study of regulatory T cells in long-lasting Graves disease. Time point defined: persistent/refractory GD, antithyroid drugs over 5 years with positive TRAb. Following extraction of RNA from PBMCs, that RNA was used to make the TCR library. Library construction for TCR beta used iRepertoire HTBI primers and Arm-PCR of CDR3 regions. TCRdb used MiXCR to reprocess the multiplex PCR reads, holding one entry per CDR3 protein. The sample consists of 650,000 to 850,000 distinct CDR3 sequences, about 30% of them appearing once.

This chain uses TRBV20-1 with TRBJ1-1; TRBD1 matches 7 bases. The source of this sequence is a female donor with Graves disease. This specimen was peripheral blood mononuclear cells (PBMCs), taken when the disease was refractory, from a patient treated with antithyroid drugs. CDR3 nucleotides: TGCAGTGCTAGTAAGGGGGCGAACACTGAAGCTTTCTTT. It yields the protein CSASKGANTEAFF.